The present T cell receptor beta chain was sequenced within a study of technical replicates of blood from four donors. The method was immunoSEQ multiplex PCR; TCRdb's version includes in-frame clones alone and lacks a portion of them. Here the sample spans 12,000 or so clones, 79% being singletons. The germline gives CDR1 MNHEY, CDR2 SMNVEV (reference sequence). The CDR3 is 19 residues long. After removal of 5 bases from V and 0 bases from J, the junction contained 14 bases not matched to a gene. The chain joins TRBV27 to TRBJ2-7, with TRBD2 matching over 12 bases. The receptor was isolated from a human donor in good health. Sequenced material: PBMCs. The CDR3 DNA reads TGTGCCAGCAGTCCACTGACTAGCGGGAGTTTCCCGATCTCCTACGAGCAGTACTTC. Protein: CASSPLTSGSFPISYEQYF.